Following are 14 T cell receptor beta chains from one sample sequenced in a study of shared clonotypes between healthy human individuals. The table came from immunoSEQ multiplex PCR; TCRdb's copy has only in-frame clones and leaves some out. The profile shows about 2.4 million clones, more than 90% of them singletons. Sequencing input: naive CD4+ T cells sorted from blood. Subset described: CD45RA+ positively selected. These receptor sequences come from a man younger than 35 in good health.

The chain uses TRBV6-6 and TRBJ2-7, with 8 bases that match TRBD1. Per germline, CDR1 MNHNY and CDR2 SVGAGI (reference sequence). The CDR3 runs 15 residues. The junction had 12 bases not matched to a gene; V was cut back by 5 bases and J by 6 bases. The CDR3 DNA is TGTGCCAGCAGTGCGGACAGGGTTCCCTCGGCCGAGCAGTACTTC. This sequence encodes CASSADRVPSAEQYF.

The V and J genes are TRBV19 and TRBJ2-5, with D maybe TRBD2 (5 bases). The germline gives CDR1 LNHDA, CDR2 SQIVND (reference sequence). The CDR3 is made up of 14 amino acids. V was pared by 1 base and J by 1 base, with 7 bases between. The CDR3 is CASSIASTQETQYF. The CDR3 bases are TGTGCCAGTAGTATAGCTAGCACCCAAGAGACCCAGTACTTC.

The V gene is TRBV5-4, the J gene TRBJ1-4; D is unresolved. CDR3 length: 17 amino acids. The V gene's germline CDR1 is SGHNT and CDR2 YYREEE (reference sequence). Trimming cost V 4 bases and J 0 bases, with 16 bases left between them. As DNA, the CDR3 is TGTGCCAGCAGCCAAAACCCGACGAGTTCAACTAATGAAAAACTGTTTTTT. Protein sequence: CASSQNPTSSTNEKLFF.

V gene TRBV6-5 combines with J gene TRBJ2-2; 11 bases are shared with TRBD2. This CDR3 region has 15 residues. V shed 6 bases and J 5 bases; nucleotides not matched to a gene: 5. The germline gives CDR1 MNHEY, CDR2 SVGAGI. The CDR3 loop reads CASRSGTSGTGELFF. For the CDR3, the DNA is TGTGCCAGCAGATCCGGGACTAGCGGTACCGGGGAGCTGTTTTTT.

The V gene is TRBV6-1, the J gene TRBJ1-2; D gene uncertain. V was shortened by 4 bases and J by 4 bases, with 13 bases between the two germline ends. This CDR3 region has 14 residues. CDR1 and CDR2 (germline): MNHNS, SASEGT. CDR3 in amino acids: CASSADGSIYGYTF. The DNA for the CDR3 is TGTGCCAGCAGTGCTGACGGCAGCATCTATGGCTACACCTTC.

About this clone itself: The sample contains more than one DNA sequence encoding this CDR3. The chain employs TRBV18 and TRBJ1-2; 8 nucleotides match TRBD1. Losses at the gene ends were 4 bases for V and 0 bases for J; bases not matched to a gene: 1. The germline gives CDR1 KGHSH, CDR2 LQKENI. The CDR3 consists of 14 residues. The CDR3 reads CASSLDRANYGYTF. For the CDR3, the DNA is TGTGCCAGCTCACTGGACAGGGCTAACTATGGCTACACCTTC. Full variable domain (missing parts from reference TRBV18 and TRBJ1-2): NAGVMQNPRHLVRRRGQEARLRCSPMKGHSHVYWYRQLPEEGLKFMVYLQKENIIDESGMPKERFSAEFPKEGPSILRIQQVVRGDSAAYFCASSLDRANYGYTFGSGTRLTVV.

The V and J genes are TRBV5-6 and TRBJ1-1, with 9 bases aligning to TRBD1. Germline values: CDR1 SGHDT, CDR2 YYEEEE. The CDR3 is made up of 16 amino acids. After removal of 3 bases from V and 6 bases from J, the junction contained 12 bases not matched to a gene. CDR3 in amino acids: CASSWTGTGNRAEAFF. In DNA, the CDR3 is TGTGCCAGCAGCTGGACCGGGACAGGGAACCGCGCTGAAGCTTTCTTT.

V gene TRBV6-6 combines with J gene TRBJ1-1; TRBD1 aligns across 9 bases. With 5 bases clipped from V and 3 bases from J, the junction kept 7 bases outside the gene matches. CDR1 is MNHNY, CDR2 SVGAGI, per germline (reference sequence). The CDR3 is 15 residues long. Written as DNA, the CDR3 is TGTGCCAGCAGTAAGACCCGGGACAGGGACACTGAAGCTTTCTTT. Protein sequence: CASSKTRDRDTEAFF.

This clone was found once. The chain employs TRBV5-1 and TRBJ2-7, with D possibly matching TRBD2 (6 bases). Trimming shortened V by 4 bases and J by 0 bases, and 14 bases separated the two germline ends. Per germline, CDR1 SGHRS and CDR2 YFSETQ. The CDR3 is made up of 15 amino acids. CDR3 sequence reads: CASSRVAGSSYEQYF. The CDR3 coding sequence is TGCGCCAGCAGCCGGGTTGCGGGGAGCTCCTACGAGCAGTACTTC.

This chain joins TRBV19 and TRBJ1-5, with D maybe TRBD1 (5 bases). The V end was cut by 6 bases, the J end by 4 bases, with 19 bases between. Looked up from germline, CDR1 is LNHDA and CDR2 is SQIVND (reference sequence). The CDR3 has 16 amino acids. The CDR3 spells CASSLGTGLHNQPQHF. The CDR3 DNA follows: TGTGCCAGTAGCCTTGGAACGGGACTGCATAATCAGCCCCAGCATTTT.

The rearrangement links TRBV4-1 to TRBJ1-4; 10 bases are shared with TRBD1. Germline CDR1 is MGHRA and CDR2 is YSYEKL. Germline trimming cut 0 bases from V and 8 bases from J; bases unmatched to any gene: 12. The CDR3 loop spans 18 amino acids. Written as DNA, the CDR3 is TGCGCCAGCAGCCAAGAGTCAAGGGGACAGGGGACGGGAGAAAAACTGTTTTTT. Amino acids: CASSQESRGQGTGEKLFF.

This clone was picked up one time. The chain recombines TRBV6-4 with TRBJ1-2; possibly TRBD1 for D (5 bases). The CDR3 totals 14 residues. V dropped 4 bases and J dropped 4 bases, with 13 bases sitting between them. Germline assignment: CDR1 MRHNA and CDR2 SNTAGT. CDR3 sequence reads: CASSVGGGSYGYTF. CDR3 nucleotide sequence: TGTGCCAGCAGTGTTGGGGGAGGCTCCTATGGCTACACCTTC.

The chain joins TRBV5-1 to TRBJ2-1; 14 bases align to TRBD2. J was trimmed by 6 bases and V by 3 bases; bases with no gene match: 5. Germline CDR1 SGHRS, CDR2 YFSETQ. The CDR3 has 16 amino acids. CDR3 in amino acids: CASSWGTSGSGNEQFF. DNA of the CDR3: TGCGCCAGCAGCTGGGGGACTAGCGGGAGTGGCAATGAGCAGTTCTTC.

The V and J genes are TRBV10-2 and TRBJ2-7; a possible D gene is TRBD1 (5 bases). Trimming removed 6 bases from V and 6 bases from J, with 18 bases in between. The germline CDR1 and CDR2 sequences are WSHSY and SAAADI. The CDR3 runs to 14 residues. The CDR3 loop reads CASRDTQVASEQYF. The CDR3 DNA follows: TGCGCCAGCAGAGATACACAGGTGGCCAGCGAGCAGTACTTC.